This record looks at one T cell receptor beta chain sequence and its context. Relative to the germline gene, one junction end is altered; a read error may explain this. The data were taken from a study of cytomegalovirus exposure and HLA in healthy donors. With 60 Vbeta and 13 Jbeta primers, the PCR was carried out. Generated by immunoSEQ multiplex PCR, the TCRdb table keeps only in-frame clones and is missing some. Of fewer than 40,000 clones in the sample, approximately 80% were seen once. This receptor was taken from a woman in her forties in good health and CMV-seronegative. Source material: PBMCs.

In nucleotides, the CDR3 is TGTGCCAGCAGCGAAGGACAGGGGGAGGTCCAAGAGACCCAGTACTTC. This translates into CASSEGQGEVQETQYF. The chain has TRBV2 and TRBJ2-5; 10 bases are shared with TRBD1. Per the germline V gene, CDR1 is SNHLY and CDR2 is FYNNEI. The CDR3 is made up of 16 amino acids.